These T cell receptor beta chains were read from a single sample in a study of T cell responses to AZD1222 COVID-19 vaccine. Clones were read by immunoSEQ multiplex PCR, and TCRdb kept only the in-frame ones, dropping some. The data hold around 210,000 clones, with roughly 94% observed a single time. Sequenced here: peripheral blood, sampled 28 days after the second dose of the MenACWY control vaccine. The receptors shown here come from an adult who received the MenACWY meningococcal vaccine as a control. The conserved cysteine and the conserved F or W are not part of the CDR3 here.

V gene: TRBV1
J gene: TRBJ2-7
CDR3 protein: TSSHHNYLYEQY

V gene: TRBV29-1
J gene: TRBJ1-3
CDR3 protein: SVELTGGNTIY

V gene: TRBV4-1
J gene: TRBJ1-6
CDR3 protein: ASSQDLYQGNSPLH

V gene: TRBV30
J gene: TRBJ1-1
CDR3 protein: AWRGGQINTEAF

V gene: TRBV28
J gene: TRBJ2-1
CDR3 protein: ASSLSNEQF

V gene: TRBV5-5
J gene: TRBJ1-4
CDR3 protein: ASSPRQEKLF

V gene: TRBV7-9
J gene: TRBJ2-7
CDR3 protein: ASSATSGSVHEQY

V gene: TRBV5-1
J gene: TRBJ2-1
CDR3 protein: ASSLLNNEQF

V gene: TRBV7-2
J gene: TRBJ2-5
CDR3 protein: ASSLQTGGLETQY

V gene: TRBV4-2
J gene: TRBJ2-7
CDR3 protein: ASRSSSYEQY

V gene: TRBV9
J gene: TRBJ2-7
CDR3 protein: ASSPQGSSYEQY

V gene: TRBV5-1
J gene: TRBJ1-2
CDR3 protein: ASSQSKGDGYT

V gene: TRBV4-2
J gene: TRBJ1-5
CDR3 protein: ASSLGTVNRPQH

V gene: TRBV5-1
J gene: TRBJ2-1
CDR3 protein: ASRGRDKDNEQF

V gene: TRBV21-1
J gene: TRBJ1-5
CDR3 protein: ASSNRDLGQPQH

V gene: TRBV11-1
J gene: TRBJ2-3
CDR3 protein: ASSLSRLQTDTQY

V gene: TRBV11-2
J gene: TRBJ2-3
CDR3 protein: ASTPLAGTDTQY

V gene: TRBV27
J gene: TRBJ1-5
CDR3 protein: ASSLSSPGHQPQH

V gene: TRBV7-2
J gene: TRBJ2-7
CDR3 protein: ASSLQRQGSSYEQY

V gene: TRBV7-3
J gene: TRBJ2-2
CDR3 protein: ASSRAAGELF

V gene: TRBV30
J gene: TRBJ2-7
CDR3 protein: ASDSYYEQY

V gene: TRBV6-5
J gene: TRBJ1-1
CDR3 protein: ASSYRQGRTF